These 26 T cell receptor beta chains were sequenced from one sample in a study of cytomegalovirus exposure and HLA in healthy donors. PCR amplification relied on 60 Vbeta primers (plus 13 Jbeta primers). Assay: immunoSEQ multiplex PCR; the TCRdb copy retains only in-frame clones and omits some. Of 73,000 or so clones listed, approximately 78% were seen once; the top ten hold approximately 6.2%. What was sequenced was PBMCs. These receptors all come from a human donor in good health.

The table lists this clone with a few counts. The CDR3 nucleotides are TGTGCCAGTAGTTGGACTCCCGGAGGGCCCCAGCATTTT. This encodes CASSWTPGGPQHF. This chain uses TRBV19 with TRBJ1-5; D remains unclear. V lost 5 bases and J 9 bases, leaving 14 bases between the germline ends. From germline, CDR1 is LNHDA and CDR2 SQIVND (reference sequence). There are 13 residues in the CDR3.

In its sample, this clone was seen once. V and J are TRBV9 and TRBJ1-1; D unclear. Germline V gives CDR1 SGDLS, CDR2 YYNGEE. CDR3 size: 15 residues. V lost 4 bases to trimming and J lost 5 bases, with 18 bases between them. Written as DNA, the CDR3 is TGTGCCAGCAGCAGAACGGGGTGGGGTGGGACTGAAGCTTTCTTT. Encoded protein: CASSRTGWGGTEAFF.

The rearrangement uses TRBV5-8 and TRBJ2-3; perhaps TRBD2 as D (5 bases). The CDR3 consists of 14 residues. V dropped 0 bases and J dropped 8 bases, with 13 bases sitting between them. The germline V gene has CDR1 SGHTS and CDR2 YDEGEE. The chain's CDR3 is CASSLVPGGGTQYF. The CDR3 DNA reads TGTGCCAGCAGCTTGGTACCCGGCGGAGGTACGCAGTATTTT.

The rearrangement uses TRBV6-4 and TRBJ2-1; 9 nucleotides line up with TRBD2. Germline V gene sequence: CDR1 MRHNA, CDR2 SNTAGT. The CDR3 contains 15 residues. V dropped 3 bases and J dropped 5; count of bases not matched to a gene: 5. This chain's CDR3 is CASSEASGVHNEQFF. The DNA for the CDR3 is TGTGCCAGCAGTGAGGCTAGCGGGGTCCACAATGAGCAGTTCTTC.

The chain has TRBV10-3 and TRBJ1-1; 10 bases are shared with TRBD1. The CDR3 is 13 amino acids. Germline loops: CDR1 ENHRY, CDR2 SYGVKD. The J segment lost 7 bases and the V segment lost 6 bases, leaving 5 bases of the junction unmatched. The CDR3 nucleotides read TGTGCCATCAGCAGGGACAGGGGATTTGAAGCTTTCTTT. Translated, it gives CAISRDRGFEAFF.

The chain has TRBV2 and TRBJ1-2, with TRBD1 matching over 12 bases. The germline gives CDR1 SNHLY, CDR2 FYNNEI. There are 17 residues in the CDR3. Germline trimming cut 10 bases from V and 1 base from J; bases unmatched to any gene: 13. DNA for the CDR3: TGTGCCATCCCACATCGGGACAGGGGGCCTCATAACTATGGCTACACCTTC. The encoded protein is CAIPHRDRGPHNYGYTF.

The chain employs TRBV18 and TRBJ1-1, with D tentatively TRBD1 (6 bases). Trimming took 3 bases from V and 3 from J, leaving 17 bases between them. This CDR3 region has 16 residues. Germline V gene lookup returns CDR1 KGHSH and CDR2 LQKENI. Written as DNA, the CDR3 is TGTGCCAGCTCACCCTCAGGACAGTCTGGGGACACTGAAGCTTTCTTT. It encodes CASSPSGQSGDTEAFF.

J is TRBJ1-5 and V is TRBV7-2; TRBD1 aligns across 7 bases. V dropped 2 bases and J dropped 14; count of bases not matched to a gene: 12. Germline V gene sequence: CDR1 SGHTA, CDR2 FQGNSA. There are 14 residues in the CDR3. CDR3 loop: CASSLLLGQPPEHF. The CDR3 bases are TGTGCCAGCAGCTTACTTTTGGGACAGCCCCCAGAGCATTTT.

The rearrangement links TRBV7-2 to TRBJ1-5; tentative D call: TRBD1 (6 bases). The CDR3 extends over 14 amino acids. V lost 2 bases and J lost 4, with 9 bases in between. Germline-derived CDR1 and CDR2 are SGHTA and FQGNSA. CDR3 sequence: CASSLKGGNQPQHF. CDR3 in DNA: TGTGCCAGCAGCTTAAAGGGGGGGAATCAGCCCCAGCATTTT.

The chain recombines TRBV6-1 with TRBJ1-5; D is unclear. The germline V gene encodes CDR1 MNHNS and CDR2 SASEGT. Deletions cut 4 bases from V and 7 bases from J, with 11 bases between. This CDR3 spans 13 amino acids. CDR3 in amino acids: CASSAAGSQPQHF. The CDR3 nucleotides read TGTGCCAGCAGTGCCGCGGGGTCACAGCCCCAGCATTTT.

The CDR3 is CASSERDRGVHQPQHF. CDR3 sequence (DNA): TGTGCCAGCAGCGAAAGGGACAGGGGAGTCCATCAGCCCCAGCATTTT. V and J are TRBV7-2 and TRBJ1-5, with 10 bases aligning to TRBD1. The CDR3 contains 16 residues. The ends lost 5 bases at V and 5 bases at J; junction bases unmatched: 9. The V gene's germline CDR1 is SGHTA and CDR2 FQGNSA.

The chain recombines TRBV6-5 with TRBJ1-1; D possibly corresponds to TRBD1 (6 bases). Germline values: CDR1 MNHEY, CDR2 SVGAGI. V was pared by 7 bases and J by 11 bases, with 20 bases between. CDR3 size: 13 residues. CDR3 bases: TGTGCCAGCATCAACGAACAGGGATTAGGGGCTTTCTTT. The encoded protein is CASINEQGLGAFF.

V usage is TRBV6-1 and J usage is TRBJ2-1, with TRBD2 identical over 7 bases. The CDR3 spans 15 residues. Germline V CDR1 and CDR2: MNHNS, SASEGT. Trimming cost V 8 bases and J 2 bases; bases outside gene matches: 9. Here the CDR3 DNA reads TGTGCCAGCCTAACCACGGGGGGTCCCTACAATGAGCAGTTCTTC. Its protein is CASLTTGGPYNEQFF.

The rearrangement links TRBV19 to TRBJ2-2; 13 bases are shared with TRBD2. Germline loops: CDR1 LNHDA, CDR2 SQIVND (reference sequence). Losses at the gene ends were 1 base for V and 10 bases for J; bases not matched to a gene: 3. The CDR3 consists of 15 residues. Written as DNA, the CDR3 is TGTGCCAGTAGTATAGGACTAGCGGGGGGAGCGGAGCTGTTTTTT. Translation gives CASSIGLAGGAELFF.

The CDR3 bases are TGTGCCAGCAGTTTTGTGGTGTCCGGCGAGCAGTACTTC. It translates to CASSFVVSGEQYF. This chain joins TRBV28 and TRBJ2-7; no clear D gene. The V gene lost 3 bases and the J gene lost 6 bases, with 12 bases spanning the gap. CDR1 and CDR2 from the germline V gene are MDHEN and SYDVKM. This CDR3 has 13 residues. Variable domain in full (rest from reference TRBV28 and TRBJ2-7): DVKVTQSSRYLVKRTGEKVFLECVQDMDHENMFWYRQDPGLGLRLIYFSYDVKMKEKGDIPEGYSVSREKKERFSLILESASTNQTSMYLCASSFVVSGEQYFGPGTRLTVT.

This chain links TRBV6-6 with TRBJ1-6; tentative D call: TRBD1 (5 bases). The germline V gene has CDR1 MNHNY and CDR2 SVGAGI (reference sequence). The CDR3 is 15 residues long. Trimming removed 1 base from V and 9 bases from J, with 13 bases in between. In nucleotides, the CDR3 is TGTGCCAGCAGTTACTTAGGGGCAACAGGTTCACCCCTCCACTTT. Amino acids: CASSYLGATGSPLHF.

The CDR3 bases are TGCGCCAGCAACGGGGGGATGGGTTCAACAATCACTGAAGCTTTCTTT. Protein product: CASNGGMGSTITEAFF. The chain joins TRBV5-1 to TRBJ1-1, with D tentatively TRBD1 (5 bases). The length of the CDR3 is 16 residues. Germline lookup yields CDR1 SGHRS and CDR2 YFSETQ. Trimming cost V 6 bases and J 4 bases, with 22 bases left between them.

V usage is TRBV2 and J usage is TRBJ2-5; a possible D gene is TRBD1 (5 bases). CDR3 length equals 12 residues. V was cut by 7 bases and J by 2 bases, with 8 bases left in between. CDR1 is SNHLY and CDR2 is FYNNEI in the germline V gene. CDR3 region: CASKTDQETQYF. Here the CDR3 DNA reads TGTGCCAGCAAGACAGATCAAGAGACCCAGTACTTC.

The chain has TRBV5-1 and TRBJ2-2; D possibly corresponds to TRBD1 (6 bases). The V and J ends lost 4 bases and 0 bases respectively, with 16 bases between them. The CDR3 has 17 residues. The V gene's germline CDR1 is SGHRS and CDR2 YFSETQ. This CDR3 reads CASSDHLTGSNTGELFF. The CDR3 coding sequence is TGCGCCAGCAGCGACCATCTTACAGGGTCGAACACCGGGGAGCTGTTTTTT. The full variable domain, completed using reference TRBV5-1 and TRBJ2-2, is KAGVTQTPRYLIKTRGQQVTLSCSPISGHRSVSWYQQTPGQGLQFLFEYFSETQRNKGNFPGRFSGRQFSNSRSEMNVSTLELGDSALYLCASSDHLTGSNTGELFFGEGSRLTVL.

The chain carries TRBV6-4 and TRBJ2-2; D possibly corresponds to TRBD1 (6 bases). The V end was cut by 5 bases, the J end by 0 bases, with 10 bases between. Looked up from germline, CDR1 is MRHNA and CDR2 is SNTAGT. The CDR3 runs 15 residues. The CDR3 DNA follows: TGTGCCAGCAGTCCGGGACATGCGAACACCGGGGAGCTGTTTTTT. This encodes CASSPGHANTGELFF.

The chain uses TRBV7-2 and TRBJ2-3; D possibly corresponds to TRBD2 (6 bases). Trimming removed 1 base from V and 0 bases from J, with 17 bases in between. CDR3 length: 18 residues. CDR1 and CDR2 from the germline V gene are SGHTA and FQGNSA. The CDR3 region has the DNA TGTGCCAGCAGCTTAGAAACCTTAGCGGTTACTAGCACAGATACGCAGTATTTT. Its translation is CASSLETLAVTSTDTQYF.

This sequence joins TRBV19 and TRBJ1-5; 12 bases are shared with TRBD1. The ends lost 5 bases at V and 7 bases at J; junction bases unmatched: 3. The CDR3 is 14 amino acids. In germline, CDR1 is LNHDA, CDR2 SQIVND (reference sequence). The CDR3 here is CASSGTGGEQPQHF. The CDR3 nucleotides are TGTGCCAGTAGTGGGACAGGGGGCGAGCAGCCCCAGCATTTT.

The CDR3 nucleotides read TGTGCCAGCAGTGAAGGGATCAGCGGGGGTCGAACAGATACGCAGTATTTT. Protein sequence: CASSEGISGGRTDTQYF. This chain uses TRBV6-1 with TRBJ2-3; 8 bases map to TRBD2. The germline gives CDR1 MNHNS, CDR2 SASEGT. CDR3 size: 17 residues. V shed 1 base and J 3 bases; nucleotides not matched to a gene: 9.

This chain uses TRBV5-1 with TRBJ2-2; 10 bases are a match to TRBD1. CDR1 is SGHRS, CDR2 YFSETQ, per germline. The CDR3 is made up of 15 amino acids. J lost 5 bases, V lost 2 bases, and 3 bases had no gene match. CDR3 loop: CASSFRTGGTGELFF. CDR3 bases: TGCGCCAGCAGCTTCAGGACAGGGGGAACCGGGGAGCTGTTTTTT.

This sequence joins TRBV5-8 and TRBJ2-5; 14 bases agree with TRBD2. The J segment lost 2 bases and the V segment lost 0 bases, leaving 3 bases of the junction unmatched. Germline loops: CDR1 SGHTS, CDR2 YDEGEE. The CDR3 runs to 17 residues. The CDR3 nucleotides read TGTGCCAGCAGCTTGGGACTAGCGGGGGGGCTTCAAGAGACCCAGTACTTC. Encoded protein: CASSLGLAGGLQETQYF. Based on the CDR3 plus reference TRBV5-8 and TRBJ2-5, the full variable domain is EAGVTQSPTHLIKTRGQQATLRCSPISGHTSVYWYQQALGLGLQFLLWYDEGEERNRGNFPPRFSGRQFPNYSSELNVNALELEDSALYLCASSLGLAGGLQETQYFGPGTRLLVL.

For the CDR3, the DNA is TGTGCCAGCAGCTTAACCGGGTCGCAGGGTCACAATGAGCAGTTCTTC. It specifies CASSLTGSQGHNEQFF. The chain recombines TRBV7-2 with TRBJ2-1; D perhaps matches TRBD1 (5 bases). Germline V gene sequence: CDR1 SGHTA, CDR2 FQGNSA. This CDR3 comprises 16 residues. V lost 2 bases and J 5 bases, leaving 16 bases between the germline ends. The full variable domain, its missing parts supplied by reference TRBV7-2 and TRBJ2-1, is GAGVSQSPSNKVTEKGKDVELRCDPISGHTALYWYRQSLGQGLEFLIYFQGNSAPDKSGLPSDRFSAERTGGSVSTLTIQRTQQEDSAVYLCASSLTGSQGHNEQFFGPGTRLTVL.